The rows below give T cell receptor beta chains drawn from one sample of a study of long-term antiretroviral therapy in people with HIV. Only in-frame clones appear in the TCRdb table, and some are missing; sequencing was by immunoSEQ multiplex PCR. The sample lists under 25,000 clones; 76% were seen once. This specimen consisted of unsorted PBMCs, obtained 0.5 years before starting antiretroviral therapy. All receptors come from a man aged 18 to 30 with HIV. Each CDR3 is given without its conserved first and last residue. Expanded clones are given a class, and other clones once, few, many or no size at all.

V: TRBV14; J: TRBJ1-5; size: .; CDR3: ASSQKTGKPQH
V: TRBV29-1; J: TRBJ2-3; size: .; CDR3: SVADSNTDTQY
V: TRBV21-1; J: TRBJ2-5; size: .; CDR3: ASSNGRQTQETQY
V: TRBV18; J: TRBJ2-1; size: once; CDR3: ASSPLETSGGPVNEQF
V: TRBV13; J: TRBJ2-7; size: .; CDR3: ASSHLGGGLREQY
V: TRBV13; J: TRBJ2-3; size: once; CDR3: ASSPTSGGENTQY
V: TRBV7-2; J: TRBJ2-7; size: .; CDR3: ASRLTGTGRVYEQY
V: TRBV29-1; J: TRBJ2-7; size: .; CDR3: SVVDSRYEQY
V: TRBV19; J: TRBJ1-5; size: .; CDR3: ASKIGEGGNQPQH
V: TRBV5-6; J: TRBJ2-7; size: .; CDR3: ASSFGQDTYEQY
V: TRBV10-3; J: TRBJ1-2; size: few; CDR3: AISRTADYGYT
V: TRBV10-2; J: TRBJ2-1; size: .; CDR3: ASSDPRQSGDEQF
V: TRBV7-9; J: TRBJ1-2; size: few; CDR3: ASSLDRLSNTVAGYT
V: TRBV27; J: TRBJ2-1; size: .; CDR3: ASMEVSAWDEQF
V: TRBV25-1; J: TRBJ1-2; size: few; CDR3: ASKGNENYGYT
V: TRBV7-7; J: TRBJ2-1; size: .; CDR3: ASSRGLAGLDEQF
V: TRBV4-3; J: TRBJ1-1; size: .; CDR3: ASSQEVYRNTEAF
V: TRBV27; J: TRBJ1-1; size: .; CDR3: ASSQYGNSGAF
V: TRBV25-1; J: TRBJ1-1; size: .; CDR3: ASSGLQGTEAF